This T cell receptor (beta chain) was sequenced for a study of blood T cell repertoires in COVID-19. The overall study: Spain, Italy and the United States supplied samples that represented acute and convalescent COVID-19. PBMCs, B-cell-depleted T cells, or T cells provided the cDNA or gDNA that made up the material.

The method was immunoSEQ multiplex PCR; TCRdb's version includes in-frame clones alone and lacks a portion of them. The sample has 60,000 to 65,000 clones, roughly 88% seen once; the top ten hold 3.5%. Germline CDR1 reads LNHDA; CDR2 reads SQIVND (reference sequence). The CDR3 loop spans 16 amino acids. Trimming removed 6 bases from V and 3 bases from J, with 19 bases in between. This sequence was found in a man aged 45-65 years with active COVID-19. The sequencing input was peripheral blood. The chain employs TRBV19 and TRBJ2-3; D perhaps matches TRBD1 (6 bases). In nucleotides, the CDR3 is TGTGCCAGTAGCCCAGGGGCCCTCGGTGGTACAGATACGCAGTATTTT. Encoded protein: CASSPGALGGTDTQYF.